These 26 T cell receptor beta chains came from one sample sequenced in a study of spatial heterogeneity in lung cancer. TCRdb analysed the 5' RACE reads with MiXCR anew, one entry per CDR3 protein. The profile shows roughly 40,000 distinct CDR3 sequences, approximately 6.8% of them singletons. Time point indicated: sample taken at primary tumor resection. Tumor, nontumor lung or frozen PBMC supplied whole RNA that was sequenced unsorted. This sample comprised PBMCs, obtained at surgery. The receptors were gathered from a female donor with early-stage non-small cell lung cancer.

This clonotype was seen a handful of times. This chain links TRBV7-9 with TRBJ1-5; D might be TRBD1 (6 bases). This CDR3 region has 16 residues. V lost 2 bases and J 3 bases, leaving 14 bases between the germline ends. CDR1 and CDR2 from the germline V gene are SEHNR and FQNEAQ (reference sequence). CDR3 in amino acids: CASSLNRGGLNQPQHF. The CDR3 region has the DNA TGTGCCAGCAGCTTAAACAGAGGGGGTCTCAATCAGCCCCAGCATTTT. Supplemented by reference TRBV7-9 and TRBJ1-5, the full variable domain reads DTGVSQNPRHKITKRGQNVTFRCDPISEHNRLYWYRQTLGQGPEFLTYFQNEAQLEKSRLLSDRFSAERPKGSFSTLEIQRTEQGDSAMYLCASSLNRGGLNQPQHFGDGTRLSIL.

This chain connects TRBV7-9 to TRBJ2-1; D gene unclear. The germline gives CDR1 SEHNR, CDR2 FQNEAQ (reference sequence). Trimming removed 3 bases at V and 9 bases at J, with 12 bases between. The CDR3 has 13 residues. The CDR3 reads CASSFDTYSEQFF. CDR3 in DNA: TGTGCCAGCAGCTTCGATACTTATAGTGAGCAGTTCTTC.

In its sample, this clonotype was seen a few times. This chain connects TRBV21-1 to TRBJ2-3; TRBD2 is the table's D call and was not checked against the DNA. TRBV21-1 is deemed a pseudogene. The CDR3 consists of 16 residues. Here the CDR3 DNA reads TGTGCCAGCAGCAAAGCGCCTAGCGGGGGGGCTGATACGCAGTATTTT. Protein sequence: CASSKAPSGGADTQYF.

V usage is TRBV21-1 and J usage is TRBJ1-6. TRBV21-1 is tagged as a pseudogene. The CDR3 is 15 amino acids. This CDR3 reads CASTPGRSYNSPLHF. The CDR3 DNA follows: TGTGCCAGCACTCCTGGAAGGTCCTATAATTCACCCCTCCACTTT.

V gene TRBV5-5 combines with J gene TRBJ1-1; possibly TRBD1 for D (6 bases). Germline loops: CDR1 SGHKS, CDR2 YYEKEE (reference sequence). This CDR3 has 12 amino acids. Trimming left V 8 bases short and J 8 bases short, with 16 bases between. The CDR3 loop is CASTGQFGEAFF. CDR3 sequence (DNA): TGTGCCAGTACCGGACAGTTCGGGGAAGCTTTCTTT.

The chain combines TRBV4-1 with TRBJ1-2, with a possible D match to TRBD1 (6 bases). Germline assignment: CDR1 MGHRA and CDR2 YSYEKL. V gave up 1 base and J gave up 8 bases, with 14 bases separating them. CDR3 length equals 14 residues. The CDR3 nucleotides read TGCGCCAGCAGCCAAGGGACCAGGGGCAACGGCTACACCTTC. Its protein product is CASSQGTRGNGYTF.

Ten or more counts support this clonotype. The CDR3 protein is CASSFTGPGDTEAFF. The CDR3 DNA sequence: TGTGCCAGCAGCTTCACAGGCCCCGGGGACACTGAAGCTTTCTTT. The genes are TRBV7-9 and TRBJ1-1, with D tentatively TRBD1 (5 bases). CDR3 length: 15 amino acids. Per germline, CDR1 SEHNR and CDR2 FQNEAQ (reference sequence). V dropped 3 bases and J dropped 3 bases, with 14 bases sitting between them.

The table lists this clonotype with a few counts. The V and J genes are TRBV30 and TRBJ1-1; maybe TRBD1 (5 bases). Looked up from germline, CDR1 is GTSNPN and CDR2 is SVGIG (reference sequence). Between the trimmed V and J ends, which lost 0 bases and 3 bases, there was a span of 23 bases. The CDR3 runs to 18 residues. Here the CDR3 reads CAWSVLAQGMSRHTEAFF. For the CDR3, the DNA is TGTGCCTGGAGTGTACTTGCCCAGGGAATGAGTAGGCACACTGAAGCTTTCTTT.

As to this clonotype: This may come from a read error, since a much larger clone is one base off. The chain is built from TRBV12-3 or TRBV12-4 and TRBJ2-1, with 7 bases fitting TRBD1. This CDR3 is built from 15 residues. The CDR3 DNA is TGTGCCGGCAGTTCTAGAGACAGGGTCCGCAATGAGCAGTTCTTC. It encodes CAGSSRDRVRNEQFF.

This clonotype was counted many times. The V call is TRBV12-3 or TRBV12-4, the J call TRBJ1-3, with 9 nucleotides matching TRBD1. V trimming: 5 bases; J trimming: 7 bases; junction bases outside the gene matches: 6. This CDR3 is built from 14 residues. For the CDR3, the DNA is TGTGCCAGCAGTCCACAGGGGGCTAGGAACACCATATATTTT. This codes for CASSPQGARNTIYF.

This clonotype was seen only a few times. The chain links TRBV7-9 to TRBJ1-2; the D is unclear. The CDR3 is 11 residues long. Deletions cut 5 bases from V and 6 bases from J, with 7 bases between. Germline values: CDR1 SEHNR, CDR2 FQNEAQ (reference sequence). CDR3 amino acids: CASSQTDGYTF. DNA of the CDR3: TGTGCCAGCAGCCAGACCGATGGCTACACCTTC.

The rearrangement uses TRBV6-5 and TRBJ2-5; D call uncertain. V lost 0 bases to trimming and J lost 1 base, with 9 bases between them. CDR1 is MNHEY and CDR2 is SVGAGI in the germline V gene. The CDR3 totals 15 residues. CDR3 residues: CASSYSWGIQETQYF. Here the CDR3 DNA reads TGTGCCAGCAGTTACTCCTGGGGTATCCAAGAGACCCAGTACTTC.

The V gene is TRBV5-4, the J gene TRBJ1-5, with D tentatively TRBD1 (5 bases). CDR1 is SGHNT and CDR2 is YYREEE in the germline V gene (reference sequence). There are 16 residues in the CDR3. V was trimmed by 2 bases and J by 1 base, leaving 13 bases between them. The CDR3 protein is CASSLDGGGSNQPQHF. CDR3 nucleotides: TGTGCCAGCAGCTTAGATGGGGGTGGGAGCAATCAGCCCCAGCATTTT.

This clonotype was seen ten or more times. V usage is TRBV7-2 and J usage is TRBJ1-2; possible D gene TRBD1, 5 bases. Germline CDR1 reads SGHTA; CDR2 reads FQGNSA. V lost 1 base and J lost 5, with 11 bases in between. CDR3 length: 14 residues. DNA of the CDR3: TGTGCCAGCAGCTTAGGCGCAGGGTGGTATGGCTACACCTTC. Translating it yields CASSLGAGWYGYTF.

This rearrangement joins TRBV30 to TRBJ2-1, with 14 bases aligning to TRBD2. The CDR3 runs to 13 residues. V lost 5 bases to trimming and J lost 9 bases; unmatched junction nucleotides: 3. CDR1 is GTSNPN, CDR2 SVGIG, per germline (reference sequence). The CDR3 loop reads CAWGLAGGSEQFF. The CDR3 region has the DNA TGTGCCTGGGGACTAGCGGGGGGAAGTGAGCAGTTCTTC.

This clonotype was counted at least ten times. The rearrangement uses TRBV10-3 and TRBJ2-7; TRBD1 or TRBD2 may be the D gene (5 bases each). The V gene's germline CDR1 is ENHRY and CDR2 SYGVKD. V was clipped by 3 bases and J by 0 bases, with 12 bases between them. The CDR3 sequence is 15 residues long. The CDR3 DNA follows: TGTGCCATCAGTGAAGGGGACGCCTCCTCCTACGAGCAGTACTTC. Translated: CAISEGDASSYEQYF.

This clonotype showed up many times. J is TRBJ2-3 and V is TRBV7-2; TRBD2 aligns across 9 bases. Germline V gene lookup returns CDR1 SGHTA and CDR2 FQGNSA. CDR3 length: 16 amino acids. Trimming removed 5 bases from V and 0 bases from J; junction bases left unmatched: 6. In nucleotides, the CDR3 is TGTGCCAGCAGCGGCCGACTAGCGGCCAGCACAGATACGCAGTATTTT. Translated, it gives CASSGRLAASTDTQYF.

CDR3 sequence: CASSSRDPGNTIYF. The DNA of the CDR3 is TGTGCCAGCAGTTCCCGGGACCCTGGAAACACCATATATTTT. The chain recombines TRBV12-3 or TRBV12-4 with TRBJ1-3; tentatively, D is TRBD1 (5 bases). The CDR3 length is 14 residues. V lost 4 bases and J 2 bases, leaving 9 bases between the germline ends.

Ten or more counts support this clonotype. V gene TRBV29-1 combines with J gene TRBJ1-2; D is ambiguous. The CDR3 sequence is 12 residues long. The V and J ends lost 6 bases and 4 bases respectively, with 12 bases between them. The germline V gene encodes CDR1 SQVTM and CDR2 ANQGSEA. This chain's CDR3 is CSVTDGSYGYTF. CDR3 DNA: TGCAGCGTGACCGACGGCAGCTATGGCTACACCTTC.

Only a few counts were recorded for this clonotype. The gene calls are TRBV18 and TRBJ1-2, with D tentatively TRBD1 (6 bases). The CDR3 is made up of 13 amino acids. Deletions cut 2 bases from V and 10 bases from J, with 14 bases between. The germline gives CDR1 KGHSH, CDR2 LQKENI. This CDR3 is CASSPSRTDIYTF. Here the CDR3 DNA reads TGTGCCAGCTCACCATCCCGGACAGACATCTACACCTTC.

The table lists this clonotype with a few counts. V is TRBV2 and J is TRBJ1-5; D not certain. The CDR3 extends over 13 amino acids. V gave up 6 bases and J gave up 3 bases, with 9 bases separating them. Germline assignment: CDR1 SNHLY and CDR2 FYNNEI. Here the CDR3 DNA reads TGTGCCAGCAGAGCCGATTACAATCAGCCCCAGCATTTT. Residues: CASRADYNQPQHF.

This clonotype was observed at least ten times. The J gene is TRBJ2-5, the V gene TRBV29-1, with a possible D match to TRBD1 (7 bases). CDR3 size: 16 residues. The germline V gene has CDR1 SQVTM and CDR2 ANQGSEA. V was trimmed by 6 bases and J by 1 base, leaving 21 bases between them. CDR3 residues: CSVPGGITIFQETQYF. CDR3 sequence (DNA): TGCAGCGTCCCAGGGGGGATAACTATCTTCCAAGAGACCCAGTACTTC.

The chain recombines TRBV18 with TRBJ2-4, with 10 bases identical to TRBD2. V lost 6 bases and J lost 1; bases outside the gene matches: 15. The CDR3 runs to 19 residues. CDR1 is KGHSH and CDR2 is LQKENI in the germline V gene. The CDR3 sequence is CASSPLAGGPNFAKNIQYF. The CDR3 coding sequence is TGTGCCAGCTCGCCTTTAGCGGGGGGCCCCAACTTCGCCAAAAACATTCAGTACTTC.

This clonotype was counted ten times or more. The rearrangement joins TRBV6-6 to TRBJ2-1; 15 nucleotides align to TRBD2. Trimming cost V 8 bases and J 7 bases; bases outside gene matches: 6. The CDR3 spans 15 residues. Germline lookup yields CDR1 MNHNY and CDR2 SVGAGI (reference sequence). The CDR3 DNA reads as TGTGCCAGCCGGACTAGCGGGGGGGCTTGGAATGAGCAGTTCTTC. This translates into CASRTSGGAWNEQFF.

This clonotype has just a few counts. The CDR3 bases are TGCAGTGGACAGGGGGCCTACGAGCAGTACTTC. It specifies CSGQGAYEQYF. This chain joins TRBV20-1 and TRBJ2-7; TRBD1 aligns across 9 bases. Germline CDR1 DFQATT, CDR2 SNEGSKA (reference sequence). CDR3 length: 11 amino acids. V trimming: 7 bases; J trimming: 2 bases; junction bases outside the gene matches: 0.

There are a few counts of this clonotype. The genes are TRBV29-1 and TRBJ1-4; D ambiguous. The CDR3 totals 12 residues. Germline V gives CDR1 SQVTM, CDR2 ANQGSEA. Trimming took off 6 bases at V and 1 base at J, with 6 bases between the two ends. This CDR3 reads CSVKGTNEKLFF. In DNA, the CDR3 is TGCAGCGTGAAGGGAACTAATGAAAAACTGTTTTTT.